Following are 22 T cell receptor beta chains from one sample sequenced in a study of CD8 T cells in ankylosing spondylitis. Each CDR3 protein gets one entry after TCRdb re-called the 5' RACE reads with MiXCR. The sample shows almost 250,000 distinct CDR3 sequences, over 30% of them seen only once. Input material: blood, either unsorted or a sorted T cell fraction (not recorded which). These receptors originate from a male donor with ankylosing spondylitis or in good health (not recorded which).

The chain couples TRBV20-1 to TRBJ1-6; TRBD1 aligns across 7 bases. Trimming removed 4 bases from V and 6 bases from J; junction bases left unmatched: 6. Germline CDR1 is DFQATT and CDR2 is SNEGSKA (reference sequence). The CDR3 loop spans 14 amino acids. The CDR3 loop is CSAKDRWPNSPLHF. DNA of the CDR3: TGCAGTGCTAAGGACAGGTGGCCTAATTCACCCCTCCACTTT.

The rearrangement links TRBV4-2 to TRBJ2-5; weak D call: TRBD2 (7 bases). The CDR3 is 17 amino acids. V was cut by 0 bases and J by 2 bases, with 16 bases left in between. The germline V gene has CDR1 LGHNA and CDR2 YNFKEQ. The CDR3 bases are TGTGCCAGCAGCCAAGATAAGGGGGGGTTGGAGCAAGAGACCCAGTACTTC. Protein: CASSQDKGGLEQETQYF.

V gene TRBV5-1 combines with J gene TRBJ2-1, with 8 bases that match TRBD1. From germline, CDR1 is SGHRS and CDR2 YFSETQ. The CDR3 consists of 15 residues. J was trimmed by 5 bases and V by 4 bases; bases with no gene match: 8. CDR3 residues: CASSPRTGYNNEQFF. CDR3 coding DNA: TGCGCCAGCAGCCCCAGGACAGGGTACAACAATGAGCAGTTCTTC. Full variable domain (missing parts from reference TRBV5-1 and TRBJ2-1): KAGVTQTPRYLIKTRGQQVTLSCSPISGHRSVSWYQQTPGQGLQFLFEYFSETQRNKGNFPGRFSGRQFSNSRSEMNVSTLELGDSALYLCASSPRTGYNNEQFFGPGTRLTVL.

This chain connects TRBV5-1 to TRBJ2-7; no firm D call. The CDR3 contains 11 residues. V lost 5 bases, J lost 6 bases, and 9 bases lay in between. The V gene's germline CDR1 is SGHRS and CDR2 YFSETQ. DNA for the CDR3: TGCGCCAGCAGTTTTGGCACCGAGCAGTACTTC. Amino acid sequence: CASSFGTEQYF.

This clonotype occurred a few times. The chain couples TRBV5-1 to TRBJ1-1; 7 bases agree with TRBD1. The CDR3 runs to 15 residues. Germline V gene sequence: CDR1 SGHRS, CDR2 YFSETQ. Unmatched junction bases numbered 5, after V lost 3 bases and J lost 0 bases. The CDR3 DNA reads TGCGCCAGCAGCTCAGGGGACAGAATGAACACTGAAGCTTTCTTT. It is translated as CASSSGDRMNTEAFF.

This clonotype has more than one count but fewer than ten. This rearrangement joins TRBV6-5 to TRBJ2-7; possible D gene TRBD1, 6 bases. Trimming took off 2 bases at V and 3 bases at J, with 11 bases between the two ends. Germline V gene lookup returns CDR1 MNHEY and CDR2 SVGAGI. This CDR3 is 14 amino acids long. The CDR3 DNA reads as TGTGCCAGCAGTTACCTAGGCAGGGGCTACGAGCAGTACTTC. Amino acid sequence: CASSYLGRGYEQYF.

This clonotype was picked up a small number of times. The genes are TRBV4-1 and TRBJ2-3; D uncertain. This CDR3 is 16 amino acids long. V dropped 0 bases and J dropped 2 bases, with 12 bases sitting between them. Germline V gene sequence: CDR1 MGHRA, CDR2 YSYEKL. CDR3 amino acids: CASSQEIRRFTDTQYF. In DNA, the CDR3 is TGCGCCAGCAGCCAAGAAATAAGGCGATTCACAGATACGCAGTATTTT.

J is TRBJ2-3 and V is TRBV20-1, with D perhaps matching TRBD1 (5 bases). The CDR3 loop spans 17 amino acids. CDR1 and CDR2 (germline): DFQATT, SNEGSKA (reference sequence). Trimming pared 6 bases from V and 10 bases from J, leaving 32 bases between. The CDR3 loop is CSAIRGFQTNHRSSQYF. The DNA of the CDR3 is TGCAGTGCCATCAGAGGTTTCCAGACGAATCACAGGTCTTCGCAGTATTTT.

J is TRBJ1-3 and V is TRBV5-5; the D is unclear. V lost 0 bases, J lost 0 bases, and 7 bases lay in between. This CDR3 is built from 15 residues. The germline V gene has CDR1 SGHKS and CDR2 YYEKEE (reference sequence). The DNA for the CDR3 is TGTGCCAGCAGCTTGGGTGTGACCTCTGGAAACACCATATATTTT. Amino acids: CASSLGVTSGNTIYF.

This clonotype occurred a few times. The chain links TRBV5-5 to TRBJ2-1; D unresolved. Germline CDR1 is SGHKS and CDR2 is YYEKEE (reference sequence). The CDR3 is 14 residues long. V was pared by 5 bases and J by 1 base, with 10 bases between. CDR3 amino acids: CASRQYPSYNEQFF. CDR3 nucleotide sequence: TGTGCCAGCAGACAATATCCGTCCTACAATGAGCAGTTCTTC.

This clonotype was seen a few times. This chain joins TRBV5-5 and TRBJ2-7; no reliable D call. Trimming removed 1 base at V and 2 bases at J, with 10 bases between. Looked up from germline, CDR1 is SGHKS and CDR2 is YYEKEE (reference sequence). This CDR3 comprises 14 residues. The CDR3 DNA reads TGTGCCAGCAGCTTGTTTAAGGGCCCCTACGAGCAGTACTTC. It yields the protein CASSLFKGPYEQYF.

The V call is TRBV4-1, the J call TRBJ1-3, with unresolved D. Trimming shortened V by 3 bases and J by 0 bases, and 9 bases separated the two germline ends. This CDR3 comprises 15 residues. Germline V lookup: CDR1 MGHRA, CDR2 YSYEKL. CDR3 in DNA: TGCGCCAGCAGCCAGCGTGAGGCCTCTGGAAACACCATATATTTT. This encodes CASSQREASGNTIYF.

The CDR3 DNA reads as TGTGCCAGCAGTCGCATCCCGCCTAACCTCGGGGCAGATACGCAGTATTTT. Protein: CASSRIPPNLGADTQYF. V usage is TRBV27 and J usage is TRBJ2-3; D possibly corresponds to TRBD2 (5 bases). V was shortened by 5 bases and J by 4 bases, with 22 bases between the two germline ends. The germline V gene has CDR1 MNHEY and CDR2 SMNVEV (reference sequence). CDR3 length equals 17 residues.

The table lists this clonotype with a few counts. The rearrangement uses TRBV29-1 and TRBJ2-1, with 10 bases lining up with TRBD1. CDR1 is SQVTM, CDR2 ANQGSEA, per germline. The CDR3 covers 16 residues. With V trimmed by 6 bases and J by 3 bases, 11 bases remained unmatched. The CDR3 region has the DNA TGCAGCGTCCCTGAACCGGGACAGGGGAACTACAATGAGCAGTTCTTC. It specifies CSVPEPGQGNYNEQFF.

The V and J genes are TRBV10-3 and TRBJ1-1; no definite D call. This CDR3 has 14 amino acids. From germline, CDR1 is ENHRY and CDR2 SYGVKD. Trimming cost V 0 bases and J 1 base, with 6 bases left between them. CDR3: CAISESRENTEAFF. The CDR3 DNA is TGTGCCATCAGTGAGTCGAGGGAGAACACTGAAGCTTTCTTT.

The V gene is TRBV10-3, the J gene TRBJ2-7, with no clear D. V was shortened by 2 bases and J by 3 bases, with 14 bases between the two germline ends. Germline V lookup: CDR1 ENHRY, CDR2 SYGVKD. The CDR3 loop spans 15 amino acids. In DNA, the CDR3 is TGTGCCATCAGTGAGGCAGGCCCAAACCTCTACGAGCAGTACTTC. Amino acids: CAISEAGPNLYEQYF.

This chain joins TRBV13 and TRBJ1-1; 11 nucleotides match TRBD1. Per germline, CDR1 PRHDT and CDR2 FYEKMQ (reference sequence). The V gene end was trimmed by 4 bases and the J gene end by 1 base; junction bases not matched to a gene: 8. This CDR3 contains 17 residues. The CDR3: CASSWTGGLGANTEAFF. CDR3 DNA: TGTGCCAGCAGCTGGACAGGGGGCCTTGGGGCGAACACTGAAGCTTTCTTT.

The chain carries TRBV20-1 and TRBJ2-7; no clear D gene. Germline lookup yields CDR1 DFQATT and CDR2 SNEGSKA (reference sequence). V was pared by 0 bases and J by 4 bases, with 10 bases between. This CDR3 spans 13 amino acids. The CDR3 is CSARDLGPYEQYF. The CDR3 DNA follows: TGCAGTGCTAGAGATCTCGGCCCGTACGAGCAGTACTTC.

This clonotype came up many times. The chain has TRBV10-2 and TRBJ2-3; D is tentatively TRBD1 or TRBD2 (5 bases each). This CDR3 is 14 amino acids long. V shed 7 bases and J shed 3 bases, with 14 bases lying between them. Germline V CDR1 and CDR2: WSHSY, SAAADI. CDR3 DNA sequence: TGCGCCAGCAAAGGGACCCGAGAGACAGATACGCAGTATTTT. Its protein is CASKGTRETDTQYF.

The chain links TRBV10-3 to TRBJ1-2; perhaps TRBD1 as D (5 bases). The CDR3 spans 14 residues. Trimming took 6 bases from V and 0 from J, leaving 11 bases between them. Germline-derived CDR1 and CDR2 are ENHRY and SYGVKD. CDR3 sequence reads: CAISDSYTNYGYTF. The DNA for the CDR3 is TGTGCCATCAGCGACAGCTACACTAACTATGGCTACACCTTC.

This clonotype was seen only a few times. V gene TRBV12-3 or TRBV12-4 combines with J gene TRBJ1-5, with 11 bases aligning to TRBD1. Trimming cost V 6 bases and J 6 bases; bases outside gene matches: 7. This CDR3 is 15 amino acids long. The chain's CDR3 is CASRPPGQGGQPQHF. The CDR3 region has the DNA TGTGCCAGCAGGCCCCCGGGACAGGGGGGTCAGCCCCAGCATTTT.

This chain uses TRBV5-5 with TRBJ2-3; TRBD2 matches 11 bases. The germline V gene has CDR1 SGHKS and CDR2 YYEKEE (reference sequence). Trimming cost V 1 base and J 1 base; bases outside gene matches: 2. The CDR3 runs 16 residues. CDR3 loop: CASSLSGLAGTDTQYF. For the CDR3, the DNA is TGTGCCAGCAGCTTGTCGGGACTAGCGGGCACAGATACGCAGTATTTT.